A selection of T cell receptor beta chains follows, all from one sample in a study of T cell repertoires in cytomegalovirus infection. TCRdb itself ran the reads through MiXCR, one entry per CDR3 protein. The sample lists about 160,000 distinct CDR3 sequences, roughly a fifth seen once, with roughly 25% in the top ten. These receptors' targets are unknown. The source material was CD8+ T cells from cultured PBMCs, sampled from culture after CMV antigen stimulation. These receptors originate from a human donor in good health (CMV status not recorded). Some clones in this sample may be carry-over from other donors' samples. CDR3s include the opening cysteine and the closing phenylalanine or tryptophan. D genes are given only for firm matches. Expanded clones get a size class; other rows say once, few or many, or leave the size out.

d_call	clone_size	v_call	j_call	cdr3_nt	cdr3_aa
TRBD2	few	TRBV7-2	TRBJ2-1	TGTGCCAGCAGCTTAGGGGGACTAGCGGGGGGTAATGAGCAGTTCTTC	CASSLGGLAGGNEQFF
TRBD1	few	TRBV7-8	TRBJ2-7	TGTGCCAGCAGCTACTCCGGGACAGGGACCCTCGAGCAGTACTTC	CASSYSGTGTLEQYF
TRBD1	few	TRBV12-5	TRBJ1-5	TGTGCTAGTGGTTCACAACCAGGGGGCGGACAGCCCCAGCATTTT	CASGSQPGGGQPQHF
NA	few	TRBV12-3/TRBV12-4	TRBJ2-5	TGTGCCAGCACCGGGAGTCCCCAAGAGACCCAGTACTTC	CASTGSPQETQYF
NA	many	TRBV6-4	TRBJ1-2	TGTGCCAGCAGTGACGAAGGGTTGGGTGGCTACACCTTC	CASSDEGLGGYTF
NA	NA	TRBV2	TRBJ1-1	TGTGCCAGCAGGCTCGAGGCAGGCATGAACACTGAAGCTTTCTTT	CASRLEAGMNTEAFF
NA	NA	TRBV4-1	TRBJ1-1	TGCGCCAGCAGCCAAGGGGTGACTGAAGCTTTCTTT	CASSQGVTEAFF
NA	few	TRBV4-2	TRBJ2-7	TGTGCCAGCAGCCAATCCACAGACTACGAGCAGTACTTC	CASSQSTDYEQYF
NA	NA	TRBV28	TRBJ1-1	TGTGCCAGCAGTTTTAGTAATTCGGGCACTGAAGCTTTCTTT	CASSFSNSGTEAFF
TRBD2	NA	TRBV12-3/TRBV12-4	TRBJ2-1	TGTGCCAGCAGGACTAGCGGGGGCCGGAATGAGCAGTTCTTC	CASRTSGGRNEQFF
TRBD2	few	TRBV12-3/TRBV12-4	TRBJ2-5	TGTGCCAGCAGTGCCCGGGGTGCGGGGGTAGAGACCCAGTACTTC	CASSARGAGVETQYF
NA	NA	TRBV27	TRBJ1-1	TGTGCCAGCAGTTTAGGGAATTCTGAAGCTTTCTTT	CASSLGNSEAFF
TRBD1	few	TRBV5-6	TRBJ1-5	TGTGCCAGCAGCCGGACAGGGGAGGGTCAGCCCCAGCATTTT	CASSRTGEGQPQHF
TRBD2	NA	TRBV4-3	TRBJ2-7	TGCGCCAGCAGCCAAGAACAGCGGGGGACCTACGAGCAGTACTTC	CASSQEQRGTYEQYF
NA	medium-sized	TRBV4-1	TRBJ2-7	TGCGCCAGCAGCCAAACTCTCAGGGAAAGGGTGTCCTACGAGCAGTACTTC	CASSQTLRERVSYEQYF
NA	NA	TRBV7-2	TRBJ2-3	TGTGCCAGCAGCTTAGTGGCTAGGATCACAGATACGCAGTATTTT	CASSLVARITDTQYF
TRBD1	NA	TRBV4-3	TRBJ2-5	TGCGCCAGCAGCCCCGGACAGGCCCCCGAGACCCAGTACTTC	CASSPGQAPETQYF
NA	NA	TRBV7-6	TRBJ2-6	TGTGCCAGCAGCTTAGGGGGGGTCCGGGTCGCGGGGGCCAACGTCCTGACTTTC	CASSLGGVRVAGANVLTF
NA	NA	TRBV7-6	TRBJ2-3	TGTGCCAGCAGCCGGGACTCTGGGGATACGCAGTATTTT	CASSRDSGDTQYF
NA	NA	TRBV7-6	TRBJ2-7	TGTGCCAGCAGCTTAGCGTTAACCTACGAGCAGTACTTC	CASSLALTYEQYF
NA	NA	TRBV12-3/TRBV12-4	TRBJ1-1	TGTGCCAGCAGTTCGATTCACTGGACAGAGAACACTGAAGCTTTCTTT	CASSSIHWTENTEAFF
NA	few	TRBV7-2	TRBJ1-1	TGTGCCAGCAGCTTACCAGGGGATCTGAACACTGAAGCTTTCTTT	CASSLPGDLNTEAFF
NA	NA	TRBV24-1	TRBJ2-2	TGTGCCACCAGTGATCGGGGAAGCCGGGATTACACCGGGGAGCTGTTTTTT	CATSDRGSRDYTGELFF
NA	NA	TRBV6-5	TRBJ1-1	TGTGCCAGCAGATGGAACACTGAAGCTTTCTTT	CASRWNTEAFF
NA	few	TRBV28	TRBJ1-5	TGTGCCAGCAGTTTAATAAGGGGAAAAGCCAGCAATCAGCCCCAGCATTTT	CASSLIRGKASNQPQHF
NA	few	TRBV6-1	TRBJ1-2	TGTGCCAGCAGTGCAACAGGGAAGGAAGGCTACACCTTC	CASSATGKEGYTF
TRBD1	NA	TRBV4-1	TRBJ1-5	TGCGCCAGCAGCCCCTCGGGACAGGGGGTTCAGCCCCAGCATTTT	CASSPSGQGVQPQHF
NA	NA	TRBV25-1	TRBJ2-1	TGTGCCAGCAGTGAGGACACCAGCTCCTACAATGAGCAGTTCTTC	CASSEDTSSYNEQFF
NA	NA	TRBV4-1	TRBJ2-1	TGCGCCAGCAGCCAAGATCAAAGGGGCTACAATGAGCAGTTCTTC	CASSQDQRGYNEQFF
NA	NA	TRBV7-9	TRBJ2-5	TGTGCCAGCAGCTTACTTCCCCTGGAGACCCAGTACTTC	CASSLLPLETQYF
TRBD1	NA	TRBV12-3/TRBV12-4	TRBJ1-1	TGTGCCAGCAGTTCCTACGGGACAGGGGACACTGAAGCTTTCTTT	CASSSYGTGDTEAFF
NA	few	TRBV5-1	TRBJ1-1	TGCGCCAGCAGCTTTGAAGGTCACGACAGCCCGTTAAGATTGGCTTTCTTT	CASSFEGHDSPLRLAFF
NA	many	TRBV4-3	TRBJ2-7	TGCGCCAGCAGCCAAGTTCCAGCTGCTTCCTACGAGCAGTACTTC	CASSQVPAASYEQYF
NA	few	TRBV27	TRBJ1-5	TGTGCCAGCAGTTTATCCGCAGTCCTCAATCAGCCCCAGCATTTT	CASSLSAVLNQPQHF
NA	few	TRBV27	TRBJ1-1	TGTGCCAGCAGTTTATCGAGGAGGGTCGAGGGCACTGAAGCTTTCTTT	CASSLSRRVEGTEAFF
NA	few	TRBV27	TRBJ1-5	TGTGCCAGCAGTACCGGGGCAGGGTATAGCAATCAGCCCCAGCATTTT	CASSTGAGYSNQPQHF
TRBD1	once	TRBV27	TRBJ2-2	TGTGCCAGCAGTTTCCGGGACAGGGTATCCGGGGAGCTGTTTTTT	CASSFRDRVSGELFF
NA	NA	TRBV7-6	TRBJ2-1	TGTGCCAGCAGCTTGATGGCCGTGGCTAGCGATCTCAGTTATAGTGAGCAGTTCTTC	CASSLMAVASDLSYSEQFF
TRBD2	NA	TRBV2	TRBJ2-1	TGTGCCAGCAGTGAAAGGAGCGGGGGGCCCCTAACTTTGAGCTCCTACAATGAGCAGTTCTTC	CASSERSGGPLTLSSYNEQFF
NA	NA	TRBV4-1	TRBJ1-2	TGCGCCAGCAGCCAAGTACGAGGCAGCGACCCGCATGGCTACACCTTC	CASSQVRGSDPHGYTF
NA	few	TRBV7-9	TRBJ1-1	TGTGCCAGCAGCTCCGACAGGTTGTCCTCGGTCACTGAAGCTTTCTTT	CASSSDRLSSVTEAFF
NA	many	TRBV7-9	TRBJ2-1	TGTGCCAGCAGCTTGGTGATGAGGAACAATGAGCAGTTCTTC	CASSLVMRNNEQFF
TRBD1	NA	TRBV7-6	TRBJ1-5	TGTGCCAGCAGCTTAGAACCGGGACAGGGCGATTATAGCAATCAGCCCCAGCATTTT	CASSLEPGQGDYSNQPQHF
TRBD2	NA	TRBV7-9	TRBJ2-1	TGTGCCAGCGCCAGGGCGGGGGGCCCCATCAATGAGCAGTTCTTC	CASARAGGPINEQFF
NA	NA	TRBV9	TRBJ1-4	TGTGCCAGCAGCGTAGACGGGACGTCTAATGAAAAACTGTTTTTT	CASSVDGTSNEKLFF
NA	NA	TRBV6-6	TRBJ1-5	TGTGCCAGCACCCATGGGGGGAATCAGCCCCAGCATTTT	CASTHGGNQPQHF
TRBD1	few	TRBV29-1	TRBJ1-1	TGCAGCGTTGGTGGGACAGGGTCTAGAGCTTTCTTT	CSVGGTGSRAFF
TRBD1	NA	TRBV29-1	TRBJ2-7	TGCAGCGTCCTACCGGGACAGGGTCGTATCGAGCAGTACTTC	CSVLPGQGRIEQYF